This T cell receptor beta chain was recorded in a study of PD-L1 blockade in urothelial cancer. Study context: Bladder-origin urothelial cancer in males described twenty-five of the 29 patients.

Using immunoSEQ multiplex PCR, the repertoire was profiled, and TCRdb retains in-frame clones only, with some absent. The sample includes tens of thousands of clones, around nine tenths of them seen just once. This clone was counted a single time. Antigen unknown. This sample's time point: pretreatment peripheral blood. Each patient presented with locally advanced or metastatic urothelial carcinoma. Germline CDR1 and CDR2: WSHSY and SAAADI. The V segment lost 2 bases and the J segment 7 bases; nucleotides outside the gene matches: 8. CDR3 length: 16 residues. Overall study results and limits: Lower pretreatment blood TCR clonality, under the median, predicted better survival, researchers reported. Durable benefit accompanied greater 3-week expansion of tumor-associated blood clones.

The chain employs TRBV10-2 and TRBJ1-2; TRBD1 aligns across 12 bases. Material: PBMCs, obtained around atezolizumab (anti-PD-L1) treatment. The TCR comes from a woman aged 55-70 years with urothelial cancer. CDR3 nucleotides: TGCGCCAGCAGTGAGGGGCTGGGACAGGGGGCGTCTGGCTACACCTTC. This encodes CASSEGLGQGASGYTF.